Presented here are 19 T cell receptor beta chains from one specimen sequenced in a study of shared clonotypes between healthy human individuals. Some clones are missing from TCRdb's copy, which holds only in-frame ones; the method was immunoSEQ multiplex PCR. Of 800,000 to 1,200,000 clones in the sample, around 78% were seen once. The sample comprised memory CD4+ T cells from PBMCs. As to subset: CD45RA-negative fraction. Receptors were obtained from a man between 18 and 35 years old in good health. Some clones in this sample may be carry-over from other donors' samples.

This sequence joins TRBV12-1 and TRBJ2-5; the D segment call TRBD1 is taken from the table without a DNA check. TRBV12-1 is classified as a pseudogene. CDR3 length: 16 amino acids. CDR3 DNA: TGTGCCAGCAGCTTCCAGCAGGGGGCGAACCAAGAGACCCAGTACTTC. This encodes CASSFQQGANQETQYF.

There are a few counts of this clone. The chain has TRBV5-6 and TRBJ2-5; 10 nucleotides agree with TRBD2. The CDR3 sequence is 14 residues long. V lost 3 bases to trimming and J lost 7 bases; unmatched junction nucleotides: 6. From germline, CDR1 is SGHDT and CDR2 YYEEEE. The CDR3 coding sequence is TGTGCCAGCAGCTACAGCGGGAGGGCCCGGACCCAGTACTTC. This encodes CASSYSGRARTQYF.

The chain recombines TRBV30 with TRBJ2-7; 7 bases map to TRBD1. This CDR3 contains 14 residues. J was trimmed by 2 bases and V by 1 base; bases with no gene match: 5. The V gene's germline CDR1 is GTSNPN and CDR2 SVGIG (reference sequence). CDR3 DNA sequence: TGTGCCTGGAGTGGTGGACAGGACCCCTACGAGCAGTACTTC. This sequence encodes CAWSGGQDPYEQYF.

V is TRBV5-8 and J is TRBJ1-2, with TRBD1 matching 11 bases. V dropped 4 bases and J dropped 8; count of bases not matched to a gene: 4. The CDR3 spans 13 residues. Germline assignment: CDR1 SGHTS and CDR2 YDEGEE. The CDR3 nucleotides are TGTGCCAGCAGCCGGGACAGGGGGAGCGGCTACACCTTC. The encoded protein is CASSRDRGSGYTF.

A single count supports this clone. The rearrangement links TRBV11-2 to TRBJ1-1, with TRBD1 matching over 7 bases. The J segment lost 4 bases and the V segment lost 5 bases, leaving 13 bases of the junction unmatched. This CDR3 comprises 16 residues. In germline, CDR1 is SGHAT, CDR2 FQNNGV. CDR3 amino acids: CASSPSEGGASTEAFF. The CDR3 DNA is TGTGCCAGCAGCCCTTCGGAAGGGGGCGCGTCCACTGAAGCTTTCTTT. The entire variable domain, with the rest obtained from reference TRBV11-2 and TRBJ1-1, is as follows: EAGVAQSPRYKIIEKRQSVAFWCNPISGHATLYWYQQILGQGPKLLIQFQNNGVVDDSQLPKDRFSAERLKGVDSTLKIQPAKLEDSAVYLCASSPSEGGASTEAFFGQGTRLTVV.

This chain joins TRBV30 and TRBJ2-3; D is ambiguous. Germline CDR1 and CDR2: GTSNPN and SVGIG (reference sequence). The V end was cut by 0 bases, the J end by 3 bases, with 10 bases between. The CDR3 loop spans 14 amino acids. CDR3 nucleotide sequence: TGTGCCTGGAGTGTCGGGCAGGTGACAGATACGCAGTATTTT. Amino acid sequence: CAWSVGQVTDTQYF.

The rearrangement uses TRBV27 and TRBJ2-1, with 10 bases aligning to TRBD1. V shed 5 bases, J shed 7 bases, and the junction held 14 bases outside the gene matches. Looked up from germline, CDR1 is MNHEY and CDR2 is SMNVEV (reference sequence). The CDR3 is 17 amino acids. CDR3 DNA sequence: TGTGCCAGCAGTCGACGAACAAGGACAGGGGGATTAAATGAGCAGTTCTTC. It encodes CASSRRTRTGGLNEQFF.

The chain is built from TRBV10-1 and TRBJ1-5, with D tentatively TRBD1 (6 bases). Trimming shortened V by 2 bases and J by 7 bases, and 6 bases separated the two germline ends. Germline V lookup: CDR1 WNHNN, CDR2 SYGVQD (reference sequence). There are 12 residues in the CDR3. The CDR3 region is CASSETGQPQHF. CDR3 coding DNA: TGCGCCAGCAGTGAGACAGGGCAGCCCCAGCATTTT.

This chain joins TRBV2 and TRBJ2-7, with 15 positions matching TRBD2. With 6 bases clipped from V and 8 bases from J, the junction kept 5 bases outside the gene matches. This CDR3 spans 14 amino acids. In germline, CDR1 is SNHLY, CDR2 FYNNEI. The chain's CDR3 is CASRAGTSGGKQYF. The DNA of the CDR3 is TGTGCCAGCAGAGCCGGGACTAGCGGGGGGAAGCAGTACTTC.

This clone was recorded once. The genes are TRBV6-5 and TRBJ2-2; D is unresolved. Germline V CDR1 and CDR2: MNHEY, SVGAGI. The CDR3 extends over 15 amino acids. V gave up 6 bases and J gave up 6 bases, with 17 bases separating them. This chain's CDR3 is CASRPSRNRAGELFF. Written as DNA, the CDR3 is TGTGCCAGCAGACCCTCACGGAATAGGGCCGGGGAGCTGTTTTTT.

This clone was detected only a few times. CDR3 coding DNA: TGTGCCAGCAGTTACGATAGCGGGAGGTACAATGAGCAGTTCTTC. This codes for CASSYDSGRYNEQFF. The chain has TRBV6-5 and TRBJ2-1; 10 bases agree with TRBD2. The J segment lost 4 bases and the V segment lost 2 bases, leaving 2 bases of the junction unmatched. The CDR3 has 15 residues. CDR1 is MNHEY, CDR2 SVGAGI, per germline.

This chain joins TRBV7-2 and TRBJ2-5; 8 nucleotides agree with TRBD2. CDR3 length: 18 residues. Looked up from germline, CDR1 is SGHTA and CDR2 is FQGNSA. V shed 4 bases, J shed 2 bases, and the junction held 15 bases outside the gene matches. The chain's CDR3 is CASSSGRGRLAAQETQYF. The DNA for the CDR3 is TGTGCCAGCAGCTCCGGGAGGGGCAGGCTAGCGGCTCAAGAGACCCAGTACTTC. Drawing the rest from reference TRBV7-2 and TRBJ2-5, the complete variable domain is GAGVSQSPSNKVTEKGKDVELRCDPISGHTALYWYRQSLGQGLEFLIYFQGNSAPDKSGLPSDRFSAERTGGSVSTLTIQRTQQEDSAVYLCASSSGRGRLAAQETQYFGPGTRLLVL.

The rearrangement uses TRBV7-2 and TRBJ1-2; TRBD1 agrees at 7 bases. V shed 5 bases and J 7 bases; nucleotides not matched to a gene: 25. The CDR3 length is 19 residues. Germline assignment: CDR1 SGHTA and CDR2 FQGNSA. The CDR3 region is CASSGLPKTGTALRGGYTF. CDR3 bases: TGTGCCAGCAGCGGCTTACCGAAGACTGGGACAGCGCTCCGGGGTGGCTACACCTTC.

The J gene is TRBJ1-2, the V gene TRBV9, with TRBD1 matching 9 bases. Germline CDR1 reads SGDLS; CDR2 reads YYNGEE. Trimming took 0 bases from V and 8 from J; bases not matched to a gene: 11. The CDR3 extends over 16 amino acids. CDR3 DNA sequence: TGTGCCAGCAGCGTAGTAGACCCCGGGACAGGGACGGGCTACACCTTC. It specifies CASSVVDPGTGTGYTF.

The CDR3 nucleotides are TGTGCCAGTACCCGTCGACAGGGCTGGGATCAGCCCCAGCATTTT. Protein sequence: CASTRRQGWDQPQHF. This sequence joins TRBV28 and TRBJ1-5; 7 nucleotides match TRBD1. V shed 9 bases, J shed 5 bases, and the junction held 13 bases outside the gene matches. The CDR3 totals 15 residues. CDR1 and CDR2 (germline): MDHEN, SYDVKM.

The DNA for the CDR3 is TGCGCCAGCAGCTGGGGGGACGGCCTGACGAACACTGAAGCTTTCTTT. Translated, it gives CASSWGDGLTNTEAFF. This chain links TRBV5-1 with TRBJ1-1; D may be TRBD1 (5 bases). Germline values: CDR1 SGHRS, CDR2 YFSETQ. CDR3 length: 16 residues. With 3 bases removed from V and 1 base from J, the gap between germline ends came to 16 bases.

This chain connects TRBV21-1 to TRBJ2-7; the D segment call TRBD2 is taken from the table without a DNA check. TRBV21-1 is reported as a pseudogene. The CDR3 spans 13 residues. In DNA form, the CDR3 reads TGTGCCAGCCGACCGGGACTAGCGGGTGAGCAGTACTTC. Its translation: CASRPGLAGEQYF.

This rearrangement joins TRBV2 to TRBJ1-5, with D uncertain. The CDR3 has 16 residues. Germline V gene data show CDR1 as SNHLY and CDR2 as FYNNEI. V lost 4 bases to trimming and J lost 2 bases, with 15 bases between them. The CDR3 protein is CASSGPGLGGNQPQHF. The DNA of the CDR3 is TGTGCCAGCAGTGGTCCGGGTTTGGGAGGCAATCAGCCCCAGCATTTT.

The chain employs TRBV6-6 and TRBJ1-1, with 9 bases fitting TRBD1. V shed 5 bases and J 1 base; nucleotides not matched to a gene: 8. Germline lookup yields CDR1 MNHNY and CDR2 SVGAGI (reference sequence). The CDR3 has 16 amino acids. CDR3 in DNA: TGTGCCAGCAGTGGACAGGGGTGGGGTACGAACACTGAAGCTTTCTTT. Residues: CASSGQGWGTNTEAFF.